The entry that follows covers one TCR beta chain sequence. The CDR3 runs to 15 residues. V was shortened by 10 bases and J by 7 bases, with 23 bases between the two germline ends. Per germline, CDR1 LNHDA and CDR2 SQIVND (reference sequence). This entry belongs to a study of blood T cell repertoires in COVID-19. As handled by the study authors: Quantification of nucleated cells was approximated via reference gene primer amplification. Sequencing was performed with immunoSEQ multiplex PCR; in TCRdb, only in-frame clones are kept and a portion is missing. V, J and clone size reflect that table, while D and trimming were determined from the DNA. The sample comprises roughly 250,000 clones, 84% of which are singletons, and 3.5% to 4.5% rests with the top ten.

The chain links TRBV19 to TRBJ1-5, with D tentatively TRBD1 (5 bases). Sequenced material: peripheral blood. This sequence was found in a man in his forties or fifties with acute or convalescent COVID-19. The CDR3 is CATHPGRAGNQPQHF. The DNA for the CDR3 is TGTGCCACTCACCCAGGGAGGGCAGGGAACCAGCCCCAGCATTTT. The full variable domain, in which reference TRBV19 and TRBJ1-5 provide the parts outside the CDR3, is DGGITQSPKYLFRKEGQNVTLSCEQNLNHDAMYWYRQDPGQGLRLIYYSQIVNDFQKGDIAEGYSVSREKKESFPLTVTSAQKNPTAFYLCATHPGRAGNQPQHFGDGTRLSIL.